Presented here are 30 T cell receptor beta chains from one specimen sequenced in a study of response to subunit inactivated influenza vaccine. Using its own MiXCR run on the RT-PCR reads, TCRdb lists one record per CDR3 protein. Of 700,000 to 800,000 distinct CDR3 sequences in the sample, approximately 18% were seen once. This sample comprised PBMCs from blood, obtained 5 days after vaccination. Receptors originate from a man over 45 who received an inactivated influenza vaccine.

The chain links TRBV7-9 to TRBJ2-7; D might be TRBD2 (5 bases). V lost 1 base and J 4 bases, leaving 17 bases between the germline ends. This CDR3 has 16 amino acids. Germline CDR1 and CDR2: SEHNR and FQNEAQ (reference sequence). The CDR3 region is CASSLVRGRSEYEQYF. The DNA of the CDR3 is TGTGCCAGCAGCTTAGTACGGGGAAGATCCGAATACGAGCAGTACTTC.

This clonotype was recorded a few times. The chain employs TRBV7-3 and TRBJ2-1, with 8 positions matching TRBD2. Losses at the gene ends were 5 bases for V and 7 bases for J; bases not matched to a gene: 10. The CDR3 contains 15 residues. Germline V gene lookup returns CDR1 SGHTA and CDR2 FQGTGA. CDR3 coding DNA: TGTGCCAGCAGCCCGAGCGGGAGATGGAGTAATGAGCAGTTCTTC. Translating gives CASSPSGRWSNEQFF.

The chain employs TRBV6-5 and TRBJ2-5, with a tentative D call TRBD2 (5 bases). Trimming took off 0 bases at V and 5 bases at J, with 13 bases between the two ends. This CDR3 comprises 15 residues. Germline V lookup: CDR1 MNHEY, CDR2 SVGAGI. The CDR3 DNA follows: TGTGCCAGCAGTTACTCGTTGTGGAGGCGGGAGACCCAGTACTTC. Its protein is CASSYSLWRRETQYF.

The rearrangement links TRBV5-6 to TRBJ2-1; D remains unclear. The CDR3 runs to 15 residues. V gave up 2 bases and J gave up 3 bases, with 12 bases separating them. Germline CDR1 SGHDT, CDR2 YYEEEE. CDR3 protein: CASSFKQKFYNEQFF. The DNA of the CDR3 is TGTGCCAGCAGCTTCAAGCAGAAGTTCTACAATGAGCAGTTCTTC.

This clonotype was observed a handful of times. V usage is TRBV20-1 and J usage is TRBJ2-2, with D perhaps being TRBD1 or TRBD2 (6 bases each). The germline CDR1 and CDR2 sequences are DFQATT and SNEGSKA (reference sequence). This CDR3 region has 17 residues. The ends were cut back, 6 bases at V and 0 bases at J, with 20 bases in the middle. As DNA, the CDR3 is TGCAGTGCCCGCCCCGTAGGGGGGAGCGCGAACACCGGGGAGCTGTTTTTT. Translated: CSARPVGGSANTGELFF.

This clonotype was observed a handful of times. The V call is TRBV7-9, the J call TRBJ1-2, with 10 positions matching TRBD1. J gave up 9 bases and V 5 bases, and 12 bases lay outside the gene matches. There are 15 residues in the CDR3. The germline V gene has CDR1 SEHNR and CDR2 FQNEAQ (reference sequence). The DNA for the CDR3 is TGTGCCAGCAGCCCTCCTTCCGGGACAGGGGTACGCTACACCTTC. This translates into CASSPPSGTGVRYTF.

This clonotype has more than one count but fewer than ten. The gene calls are TRBV20-1 and TRBJ2-7, with 11 bases identical to TRBD2. CDR1 and CDR2 (germline): DFQATT, SNEGSKA (reference sequence). V shed 0 bases, J shed 2 bases, and the junction held 12 bases outside the gene matches. The CDR3 has 18 residues. CDR3 coding DNA: TGCAGTGCTAGAGAGCGGAGACTAGCGGGATACTTCACCTACGAGCAGTACTTC. Amino acid sequence: CSARERRLAGYFTYEQYF.

The rearrangement uses TRBV7-9 and TRBJ2-7; D could derive from TRBD1 or TRBD2 (5 bases each). The V end lost 7 bases, the J end lost 0 bases, and 13 bases lay between the germline ends. From germline, CDR1 is SEHNR and CDR2 FQNEAQ (reference sequence). The CDR3 length is 14 residues. The CDR3, as DNA: TGTGCCAGCACCGAGGGGACCTACTCCTACGAGCAGTACTTC. It specifies CASTEGTYSYEQYF. The full variable domain, its missing parts supplied by reference TRBV7-9 and TRBJ2-7, is DTGVSQNPRHKITKRGQNVTFRCDPISEHNRLYWYRQTLGQGPEFLTYFQNEAQLEKSRLLSDRFSAERPKGSFSTLEIQRTEQGDSAMYLCASTEGTYSYEQYFGPGTRLTVT.

This chain links TRBV12-5 with TRBJ2-6; D is undetermined. The V and J ends lost 6 bases and 0 bases respectively, with 3 bases between them. Looked up from germline, CDR1 is LGHNT and CDR2 is FRNRAP. CDR3 length: 13 amino acids. CDR3 DNA: TGTGCTAGTGGCTACTCTGGGGCCAACGTCCTGACTTTC. Protein: CASGYSGANVLTF.

This clonotype was counted only a few times. CDR3 coding DNA: TGTGCCATCAGTGAAGCCGGAAGCTCTGGGGCCAACGTCCTGACTTTC. Protein sequence: CAISEAGSSGANVLTF. The J gene is TRBJ2-6, the V gene TRBV10-3; D unclear. Trimming took off 3 bases at V and 0 bases at J, with 9 bases between the two ends. This CDR3 spans 16 amino acids. Germline V lookup: CDR1 ENHRY, CDR2 SYGVKD.

The chain employs TRBV7-2 and TRBJ2-7, with D unresolved. Germline CDR1 is SGHTA and CDR2 is FQGNSA. Trimming removed 1 base from V and 3 bases from J, with 10 bases in between. CDR3 length: 14 amino acids. CDR3 DNA: TGTGCCAGCAGCTTAGTTGGAACTGTCTACGAGCAGTACTTC. Residues: CASSLVGTVYEQYF.

Ten or more counts support this clonotype. V usage is TRBV5-6 and J usage is TRBJ2-7; 9 nucleotides match TRBD1. The V gene end was trimmed by 0 bases and the J gene end by 3 bases; junction bases not matched to a gene: 4. The V gene's germline CDR1 is SGHDT and CDR2 YYEEEE. The CDR3 length is 15 residues. The CDR3 DNA is TGTGCCAGCAGCTTGGCCCCGGGACAGGGCTACGAGCAGTACTTC. This translates into CASSLAPGQGYEQYF.

This chain links TRBV6-1 with TRBJ2-7, with D possibly called TRBD1 or TRBD2 (5 bases each). Germline V CDR1 and CDR2: MNHNS, SASEGT. The CDR3 extends over 15 amino acids. V shed 6 bases and J shed 0 bases, with 15 bases lying between them. The CDR3 region is CASRDNMGTSYEQYF. CDR3 DNA: TGTGCCAGCAGGGATAACATGGGGACCTCCTACGAGCAGTACTTC.

The genes are TRBV18 and TRBJ2-1; D is uncertain. Germline V gives CDR1 KGHSH, CDR2 LQKENI. Deletions cut 2 bases from V and 0 bases from J, with 14 bases between. The CDR3 runs to 17 residues. The CDR3 nucleotides read TGTGCCAGCTCACCAGTCGCGGTAACAAGCTCCTACAATGAGCAGTTCTTC. Its translation: CASSPVAVTSSYNEQFF. Combining the CDR3 with reference TRBV18 and TRBJ2-1 gives the whole variable domain NAGVMQNPRHLVRRRGQEARLRCSPMKGHSHVYWYRQLPEEGLKFMVYLQKENIIDESGMPKERFSAEFPKEGPSILRIQQVVRGDSAAYFCASSPVAVTSSYNEQFFGPGTRLTVL.

This clonotype has only a few counts. The V call is TRBV11-2, the J call TRBJ1-5; no definite D call. CDR1 and CDR2 (germline): SGHAT, FQNNGV. The CDR3 extends over 16 amino acids. V was cut by 1 base and J by 0 bases, with 10 bases left in between. In DNA form, the CDR3 reads TGTGCCAGCAGCTTAGCGAGCTGCTATAGCAATCAGCCCCAGCATTTT. It specifies CASSLASCYSNQPQHF. Variable domain in full (rest from reference TRBV11-2 and TRBJ1-5): EAGVAQSPRYKIIEKRQSVAFWCNPISGHATLYWYQQILGQGPKLLIQFQNNGVVDDSQLPKDRFSAERLKGVDSTLKIQPAKLEDSAVYLCASSLASCYSNQPQHFGDGTRLSIL.

The chain joins TRBV6-4 to TRBJ1-6; D is unresolved. V was cut by 3 bases and J by 6 bases, with 6 bases left in between. This CDR3 is built from 13 residues. Germline V gene sequence: CDR1 MRHNA, CDR2 SNTAGT. CDR3: CASSESGNSPLHF. In DNA, the CDR3 is TGTGCCAGCAGTGAAAGTGGTAATTCACCCCTCCACTTT.

This clonotype was seen more than once but under ten times. The V call is TRBV6-1, the J call TRBJ1-3; D might be TRBD1 (6 bases). The length of the CDR3 is 14 residues. The germline V gene encodes CDR1 MNHNS and CDR2 SASEGT. V was shortened by 10 bases and J by 8 bases, with 21 bases between the two germline ends. CDR3 coding DNA: TGTGCCACGATGCGACAGGCCACGAGTGACACCATATATTTT. Residues: CATMRQATSDTIYF.

At least ten counts were recorded for this clonotype. The chain links TRBV5-1 to TRBJ2-1; 7 nucleotides line up with TRBD1. This CDR3 is 15 amino acids long. The V and J ends lost 3 bases and 6 bases, in that order; junction bases with no gene match: 9. The germline CDR1 and CDR2 sequences are SGHRS and YFSETQ. The CDR3, as DNA: TGCGCCAGCAGCTGGGGGATGGGACAGAGCAATGAGCAGTTCTTC. Its translation is CASSWGMGQSNEQFF.

There are a few counts of this clonotype. V is TRBV20-1 and J is TRBJ2-3; D might be TRBD1 (6 bases). The V gene's germline CDR1 is DFQATT and CDR2 SNEGSKA (reference sequence). The germline V and J ends were trimmed by 3 bases and 1 base, with 11 bases remaining between them. This CDR3 comprises 14 residues. The CDR3 bases are TGCAGTGCTAGTGAGAGACAGGGCACAGATACGCAGTATTTT. Its translation is CSASERQGTDTQYF.

There are a few counts of this clonotype. This chain links TRBV20-1 with TRBJ2-1; 10 nucleotides line up with TRBD2. The CDR3 has 16 amino acids. V lost 0 bases, J lost 4 bases, and 6 bases stayed unmatched. Germline values: CDR1 DFQATT, CDR2 SNEGSKA (reference sequence). The CDR3 loop reads CSARDYPSGGYNEQFF. The CDR3, as DNA: TGCAGTGCTAGAGATTACCCTAGCGGGGGTTACAATGAGCAGTTCTTC.

The gene calls are TRBV10-2 and TRBJ1-2; TRBD1 agrees at 7 bases. The CDR3 has 14 amino acids. V shed 6 bases and J 3 bases; nucleotides not matched to a gene: 7. Germline loops: CDR1 WSHSY, CDR2 SAAADI. The CDR3 region is CASRMDRNDYGYTF. The CDR3, as DNA: TGCGCCAGCAGGATGGACAGGAATGACTATGGCTACACCTTC.

In its sample, this clonotype was seen a few times. The V call is TRBV25-1, the J call TRBJ1-2; D remains ambiguous. V was shortened by 6 bases and J by 4 bases, with 12 bases between the two germline ends. There are 13 residues in the CDR3. Germline V gene sequence: CDR1 MGHDK, CDR2 SYGVNS. The chain's CDR3 is CASRPTDFYGYTF. The CDR3 coding sequence is TGTGCCAGCAGACCAACAGACTTCTATGGCTACACCTTC.

V usage is TRBV20-1 and J usage is TRBJ1-2, with 10 bases aligning to TRBD1. This CDR3 region has 14 residues. CDR1 and CDR2 (germline): DFQATT, SNEGSKA (reference sequence). Trimming removed 6 bases from V and 3 bases from J; junction bases left unmatched: 7. CDR3 DNA: TGCAGTGCCCCGACCGGGACAGGGGACTATGGCTACACCTTC. Translating it yields CSAPTGTGDYGYTF.

There are many counts of this clonotype. The chain joins TRBV29-1 to TRBJ2-6; 7 nucleotides match TRBD1. The germline gives CDR1 SQVTM, CDR2 ANQGSEA. V trimming: 5 bases; J trimming: 0 bases; junction bases outside the gene matches: 7. The CDR3 consists of 16 residues. The CDR3 DNA sequence: TGCAGCGTTTCCGGACAGGCAAGCTCTGGGGCCAACGTCCTGACTTTC. Translating gives CSVSGQASSGANVLTF.

The rearrangement links TRBV18 to TRBJ2-3; D may be TRBD1 or TRBD2 (6 bases each). V lost 0 bases and J lost 0, with 10 bases in between. The CDR3 contains 16 residues. Germline lookup yields CDR1 KGHSH and CDR2 LQKENI. CDR3 DNA: TGTGCCAGCTCACCACCGGGGGGCTATAGCACAGATACGCAGTATTTT. It is translated as CASSPPGGYSTDTQYF.

CDR3 coding DNA: TGTGCCAGCAGCTTGTCAGGGGGCGGCCACTACGAGCAGTACTTC. This sequence encodes CASSLSGGGHYEQYF. V gene TRBV5-5 combines with J gene TRBJ2-7; 8 nucleotides agree with TRBD1. After removal of 1 base from V and 3 bases from J, the junction contained 6 bases not matched to a gene. This CDR3 has 15 residues. In germline, CDR1 is SGHKS, CDR2 YYEKEE (reference sequence).

The rearrangement uses TRBV12-3 or TRBV12-4 and TRBJ1-1; D not resolved. The length of the CDR3 is 14 residues. V dropped 3 bases and J dropped 3 bases, with 11 bases sitting between them. In nucleotides, the CDR3 is TGTGCCAGCAGTTTGGGAGTGGGGTACACTGAAGCTTTCTTT. It specifies CASSLGVGYTEAFF.

In this sample, this clonotype turned up many times. CDR3 sequence (DNA): TGCGCCAGCAGCCGGGGACGGAGCTCCTACAATGAGCAGTTCTTC. Its protein is CASSRGRSSYNEQFF. V gene TRBV5-1 combines with J gene TRBJ2-1; the D gene could be TRBD1 or TRBD2 (5 bases each). The ends were cut back, 4 bases at V and 0 bases at J, with 11 bases in the middle. The CDR3 is made up of 15 amino acids. Looked up from germline, CDR1 is SGHRS and CDR2 is YFSETQ.

This sequence joins TRBV28 and TRBJ2-7; 9 nucleotides align to TRBD1. Germline values: CDR1 MDHEN, CDR2 SYDVKM. V lost 4 bases to trimming and J lost 3 bases; unmatched junction nucleotides: 10. The CDR3 sequence is 16 residues long. This CDR3 reads CASSSSGGGQGYEQYF. The CDR3 bases are TGTGCCAGCAGTTCAAGCGGTGGGGGACAGGGCTACGAGCAGTACTTC. Full variable domain (outside the CDR3, taken from reference TRBV28 and TRBJ2-7): DVKVTQSSRYLVKRTGEKVFLECVQDMDHENMFWYRQDPGLGLRLIYFSYDVKMKEKGDIPEGYSVSREKKERFSLILESASTNQTSMYLCASSSSGGGQGYEQYFGPGTRLTVT.

This clonotype has a handful of counts. The chain combines TRBV7-2 with TRBJ2-5; D gene uncertain. The CDR3 runs to 15 residues. Germline-derived CDR1 and CDR2 are SGHTA and FQGNSA. Trimming removed 3 bases at V and 4 bases at J, with 15 bases between. CDR3 nucleotides: TGTGCCAGCAGCTTCGCGACCGCCCAGGCAGAGACCCAGTACTTC. Protein sequence: CASSFATAQAETQYF.